These 8 T cell receptor beta chains share one sample of origin, sequenced in a study of blood T cell repertoires in COVID-19. Only in-frame clones appear in the TCRdb table, and some are missing; sequencing was by immunoSEQ multiplex PCR. The table has around 250,000 clones, roughly nine tenths seen once. The sequenced sample consisted of PBMCs or T cells enriched from blood (not recorded which). The receptors were sampled from a human donor in a cohort exposed to, infected with or recovered from COVID-19 (not recorded which). The donor label of this sample is uncertain.

The V gene is TRBV5-1, the J gene TRBJ2-7, with 14 bases matching TRBD2. The CDR3 loop spans 16 amino acids. Germline CDR1 and CDR2: SGHRS and YFSETQ. Trimming at V came to 4 bases and at J to 5 bases, leaving 8 bases not matched to a gene. CDR3 DNA: TGCGCCAGCAGCCCCCCGACTAGCGGGGGGGCCAACGAGCAGTACTTC. This translates into CASSPPTSGGANEQYF.

The chain employs TRBV7-3 and TRBJ1-1, with no clear D. Germline loops: CDR1 SGHTA, CDR2 FQGTGA. The CDR3 sequence is 13 residues long. The V end was cut by 2 bases, the J end by 4 bases, with 8 bases between. CDR3 loop: CASSLSVSTEAFF. CDR3 nucleotide sequence: TGTGCCAGCAGCTTATCTGTTAGCACTGAAGCTTTCTTT.

V gene TRBV5-1 combines with J gene TRBJ2-1, with 9 bases aligning to TRBD2. Germline trimming cut 0 bases from V and 7 bases from J; bases unmatched to any gene: 8. The CDR3 runs to 16 residues. Per germline, CDR1 SGHRS and CDR2 YFSETQ. The CDR3 sequence: CASSLGSSGGPNEQFF. Written as DNA, the CDR3 is TGCGCCAGCAGCTTGGGTAGTAGCGGGGGCCCTAATGAGCAGTTCTTC.

The genes are TRBV24-1 and TRBJ2-5; a possible D gene is TRBD1 (5 bases). CDR1 is KGHDR, CDR2 SFDVKD, per germline. Trimming removed 3 bases at V and 2 bases at J, with 9 bases between. This CDR3 comprises 14 residues. The DNA of the CDR3 is TGTGCCACCAGTGATCCAGGGTTTCAAGAGACCCAGTACTTC. This sequence encodes CATSDPGFQETQYF.

J is TRBJ2-1 and V is TRBV4-1, with a tentative D call TRBD2 (5 bases). The CDR3 totals 16 residues. V was cut by 1 base and J by 9 bases, with 19 bases left in between. Germline V gene data show CDR1 as MGHRA and CDR2 as YSYEKL. CDR3 loop: CASSQGLRAPRGEQFF. CDR3 coding DNA: TGCGCCAGCAGCCAAGGGCTTCGTGCCCCTCGGGGTGAGCAGTTCTTC.

The chain is built from TRBV19 and TRBJ1-1, with TRBD1 matching over 10 bases. Germline V gene sequence: CDR1 LNHDA, CDR2 SQIVND (reference sequence). Trimming removed 7 bases from V and 6 bases from J; junction bases left unmatched: 11. This CDR3 has 15 residues. The DNA of the CDR3 is TGTGCCAGTACCCCCGGGGACAGGGGATTGCCTGAAGCTTTCTTT. Its protein is CASTPGDRGLPEAFF.

This clone appeared a single time. The rearrangement uses TRBV28 and TRBJ1-6; 8 bases are a match to TRBD1. Germline V gene lookup returns CDR1 MDHEN and CDR2 SYDVKM. J gave up 12 bases and V 5 bases, and 15 bases lay outside the gene matches. CDR3 size: 16 residues. CDR3 coding DNA: TGTGCCAGCAGTACCTTGACAGGGGCGGGAGTGGGACCCCTCCACTTT. This encodes CASSTLTGAGVGPLHF.

This clone is a singleton in its sample. This chain uses TRBV7-2 with TRBJ1-2; possible D gene TRBD1, 5 bases. The germline CDR1 and CDR2 sequences are SGHTA and FQGNSA. Deletions cut 6 bases from V and 6 bases from J, with 17 bases between. This CDR3 spans 14 amino acids. The DNA for the CDR3 is TGTGCCAGCAGTTCGCGCCAGGGTTGGGATGGCTACACCTTC. Translated: CASSSRQGWDGYTF.